Shown below are 4 T cell receptor beta chains from a single sample sequenced in a study of CD4+ T cells in melanoma. The data were produced by immunoSEQ multiplex PCR, yet TCRdb's version contains in-frame clones alone and is incomplete. The sample has about 140,000 clones, approximately 91% seen once; the top ten hold over 1.5%. The receptors derive from a human donor with melanoma.

This clone was observed a few times. The chain has TRBV6-6 and TRBJ1-5; D might be TRBD1 (5 bases). CDR3 size: 13 residues. Germline values: CDR1 MNHNY, CDR2 SVGAGI (reference sequence). V lost 3 bases and J 7 bases, leaving 10 bases between the germline ends. The CDR3 sequence is CASSYGAAQPQHF. The CDR3 DNA follows: TGTGCCAGCAGTTATGGGGCGGCCCAGCCCCAGCATTTT.

About this clone itself: Other DNA sequences in this specimen translate into the identical CDR3. The V gene is TRBV6-1, the J gene TRBJ1-3; no definite D call. Germline V CDR1 and CDR2: MNHNS, SASEGT. The V end was cut by 3 bases, the J end by 4 bases, with 4 bases between. There are 12 residues in the CDR3. CDR3 sequence reads: CASSESGNTIYF. CDR3 DNA: TGTGCCAGCAGTGAGTCCGGAAACACCATATATTTT.

The count of this clone is one. The chain carries TRBV4-1 and TRBJ1-1; D is perhaps TRBD1 (5 bases). The CDR3 length is 19 residues. Germline V lookup: CDR1 MGHRA, CDR2 YSYEKL. Trimming took off 2 bases at V and 0 bases at J, with 22 bases between the two ends. The CDR3 here is CASSQPLIKRQDMNTEAFF. CDR3 DNA: TGCGCCAGCAGCCAACCTCTGATTAAACGGCAGGACATGAACACTGAAGCTTTCTTT.

This sequence joins TRBV7-9 and TRBJ2-5, with a possible D match to TRBD1 (5 bases). The ends were cut back, 4 bases at V and 7 bases at J, with 7 bases in the middle. Germline V gene data show CDR1 as SEHNR and CDR2 as FQNEAQ (reference sequence). The CDR3 is made up of 11 amino acids. CDR3 amino acids: CASSYQGTQYF. CDR3 DNA: TGTGCCAGCAGCTACCAGGGGACCCAGTACTTC.